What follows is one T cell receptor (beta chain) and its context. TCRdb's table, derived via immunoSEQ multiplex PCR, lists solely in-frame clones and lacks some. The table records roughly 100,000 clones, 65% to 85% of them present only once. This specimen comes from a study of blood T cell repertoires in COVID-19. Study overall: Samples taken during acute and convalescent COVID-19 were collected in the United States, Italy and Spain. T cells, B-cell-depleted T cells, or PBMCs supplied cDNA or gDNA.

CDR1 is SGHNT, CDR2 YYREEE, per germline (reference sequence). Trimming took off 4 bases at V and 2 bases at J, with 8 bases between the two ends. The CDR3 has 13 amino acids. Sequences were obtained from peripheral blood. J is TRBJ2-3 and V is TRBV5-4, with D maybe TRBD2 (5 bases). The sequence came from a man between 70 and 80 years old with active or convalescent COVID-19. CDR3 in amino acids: CASSPRDTDTQYF. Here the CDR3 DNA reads TGTGCCAGCAGCCCCCGGGACACAGATACGCAGTATTTT.